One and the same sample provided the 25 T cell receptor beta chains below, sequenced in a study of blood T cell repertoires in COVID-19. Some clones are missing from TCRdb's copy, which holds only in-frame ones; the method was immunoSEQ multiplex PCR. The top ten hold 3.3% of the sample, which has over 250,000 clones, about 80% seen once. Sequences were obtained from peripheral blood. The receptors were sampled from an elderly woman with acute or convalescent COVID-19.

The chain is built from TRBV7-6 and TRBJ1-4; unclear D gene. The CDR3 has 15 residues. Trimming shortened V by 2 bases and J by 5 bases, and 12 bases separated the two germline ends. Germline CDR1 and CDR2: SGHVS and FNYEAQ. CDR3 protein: CASSLNSNWNEKLFF. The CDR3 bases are TGTGCCAGCAGCTTAAACTCGAACTGGAATGAAAAACTGTTTTTT.

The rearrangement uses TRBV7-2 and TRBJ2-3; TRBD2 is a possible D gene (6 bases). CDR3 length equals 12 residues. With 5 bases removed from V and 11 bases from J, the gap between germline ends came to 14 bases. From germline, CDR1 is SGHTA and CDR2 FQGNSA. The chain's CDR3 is CASSPTGLRQYF. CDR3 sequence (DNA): TGTGCCAGCAGCCCCACGGGACTTAGGCAGTATTTT.

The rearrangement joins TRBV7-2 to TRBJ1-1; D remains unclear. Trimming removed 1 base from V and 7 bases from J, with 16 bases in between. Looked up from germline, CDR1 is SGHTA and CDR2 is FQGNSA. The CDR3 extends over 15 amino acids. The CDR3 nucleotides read TGTGCCAGCAGCTTAGGCCGTGGACGGAGGAATGAAGCTTTCTTT. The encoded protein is CASSLGRGRRNEAFF. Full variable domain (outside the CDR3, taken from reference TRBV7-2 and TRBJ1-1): GAGVSQSPSNKVTEKGKDVELRCDPISGHTALYWYRQSLGQGLEFLIYFQGNSAPDKSGLPSDRFSAERTGGSVSTLTIQRTQQEDSAVYLCASSLGRGRRNEAFFGQGTRLTVV.

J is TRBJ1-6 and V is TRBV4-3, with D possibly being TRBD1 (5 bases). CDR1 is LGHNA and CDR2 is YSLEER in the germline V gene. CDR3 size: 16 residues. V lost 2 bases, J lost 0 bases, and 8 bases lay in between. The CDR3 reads CASSQLDSSYNSPLHF. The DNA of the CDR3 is TGCGCCAGCAGCCAACTAGACAGCTCCTATAATTCACCCCTCCACTTT.

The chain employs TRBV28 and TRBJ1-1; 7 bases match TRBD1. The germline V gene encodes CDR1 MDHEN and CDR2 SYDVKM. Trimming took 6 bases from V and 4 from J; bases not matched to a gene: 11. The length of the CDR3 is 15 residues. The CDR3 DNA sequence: TGTGCCAGCAGGAAACTAGGGGGCCGAGGCACTGAAGCTTTCTTT. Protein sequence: CASRKLGGRGTEAFF.

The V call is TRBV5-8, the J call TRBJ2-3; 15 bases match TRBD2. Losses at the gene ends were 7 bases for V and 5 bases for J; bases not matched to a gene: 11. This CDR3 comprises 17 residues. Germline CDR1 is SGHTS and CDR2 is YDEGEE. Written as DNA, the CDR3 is TGTGCCAGCCGGAGACCGGGACTAGCGGGGGGCCTAGATACGCAGTATTTT. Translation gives CASRRPGLAGGLDTQYF.

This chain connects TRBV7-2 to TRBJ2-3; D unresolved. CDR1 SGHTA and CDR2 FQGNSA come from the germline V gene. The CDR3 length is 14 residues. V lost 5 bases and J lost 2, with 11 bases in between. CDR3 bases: TGTGCCAGCAGCAGAATAGCAATCACAGATACGCAGTATTTT. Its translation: CASSRIAITDTQYF.

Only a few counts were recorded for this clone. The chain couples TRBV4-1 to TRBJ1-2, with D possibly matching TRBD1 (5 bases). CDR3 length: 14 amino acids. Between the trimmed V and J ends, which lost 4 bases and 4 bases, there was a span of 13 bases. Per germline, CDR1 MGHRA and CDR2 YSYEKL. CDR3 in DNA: TGCGCCAGCAGCCTGTCGGGGGGGACCTATGGCTACACCTTC. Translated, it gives CASSLSGGTYGYTF.

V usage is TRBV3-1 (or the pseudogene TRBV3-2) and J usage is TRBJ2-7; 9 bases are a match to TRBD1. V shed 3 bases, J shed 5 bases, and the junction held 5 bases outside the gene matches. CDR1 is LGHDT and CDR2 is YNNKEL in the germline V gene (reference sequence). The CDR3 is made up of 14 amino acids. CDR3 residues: CASSHGTGSNEQYF. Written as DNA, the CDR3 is TGTGCCAGCAGCCACGGGACAGGGTCTAACGAGCAGTACTTC.

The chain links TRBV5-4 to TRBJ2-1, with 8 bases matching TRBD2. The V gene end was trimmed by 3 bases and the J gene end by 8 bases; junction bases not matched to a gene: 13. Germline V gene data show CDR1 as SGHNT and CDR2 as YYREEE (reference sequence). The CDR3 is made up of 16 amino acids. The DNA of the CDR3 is TGTGCCAGCAGCTCGGGGGTGAGCGGGAGCAGGGATGAGCAGTTCTTC. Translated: CASSSGVSGSRDEQFF.

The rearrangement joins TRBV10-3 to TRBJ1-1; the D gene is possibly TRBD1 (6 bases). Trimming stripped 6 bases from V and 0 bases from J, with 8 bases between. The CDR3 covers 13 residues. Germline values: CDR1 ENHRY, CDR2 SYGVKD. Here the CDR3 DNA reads TGTGCCATCAGAGGACAGATGAACACTGAAGCTTTCTTT. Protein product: CAIRGQMNTEAFF.

Here the CDR3 DNA reads TGTGCCAGCAGGCGATCAGGGGGCGACTACGAGCAGTACTTC. Its protein is CASRRSGGDYEQYF. The genes are TRBV3-1 (or the pseudogene TRBV3-2) and TRBJ2-7; TRBD1 matches at 8 bases. The CDR3 extends over 14 amino acids. From germline, CDR1 is LGHDT and CDR2 YNNKEL (reference sequence). The V gene end was trimmed by 6 bases and the J gene end by 3 bases; junction bases not matched to a gene: 7.

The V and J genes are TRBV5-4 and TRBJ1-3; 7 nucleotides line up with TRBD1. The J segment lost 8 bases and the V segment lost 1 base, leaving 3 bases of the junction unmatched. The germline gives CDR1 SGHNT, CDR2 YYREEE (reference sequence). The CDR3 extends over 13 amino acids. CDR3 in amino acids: CASSLNRGDTIYF. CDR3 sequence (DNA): TGTGCCAGCAGCTTGAACAGGGGTGACACCATATATTTT.

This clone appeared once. CDR3 DNA sequence: TGTGCCAGCAGCCAAGAATTTGCGGCTGAGACCCAGTACTTC. Translation gives CASSQEFAAETQYF. The V and J genes are TRBV3-1 (or the pseudogene TRBV3-2) and TRBJ2-5; no firm D call. Germline CDR1 is LGHDT and CDR2 is YNNKEL (reference sequence). V shed 0 bases and J shed 5 bases, with 10 bases lying between them. This CDR3 contains 14 residues.

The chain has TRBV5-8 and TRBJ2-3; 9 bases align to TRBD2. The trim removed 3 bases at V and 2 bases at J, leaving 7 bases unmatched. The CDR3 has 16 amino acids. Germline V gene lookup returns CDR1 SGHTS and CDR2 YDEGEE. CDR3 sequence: CASSSGLAGPTDTQYF. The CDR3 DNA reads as TGTGCCAGCAGCTCCGGGCTAGCGGGGCCCACAGATACGCAGTATTTT.

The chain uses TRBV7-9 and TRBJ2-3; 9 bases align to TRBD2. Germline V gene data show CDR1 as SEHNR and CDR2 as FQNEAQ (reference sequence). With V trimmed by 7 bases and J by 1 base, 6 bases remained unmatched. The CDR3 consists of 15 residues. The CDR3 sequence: CASILGGGGTDTQYF. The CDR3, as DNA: TGTGCCAGCATCCTCGGCGGGGGGGGCACAGATACGCAGTATTTT. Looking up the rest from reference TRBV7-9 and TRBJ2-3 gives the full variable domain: DTGVSQNPRHKITKRGQNVTFRCDPISEHNRLYWYRQTLGQGPEFLTYFQNEAQLEKSRLLSDRFSAERPKGSFSTLEIQRTEQGDSAMYLCASILGGGGTDTQYFGPGTRLTVL.

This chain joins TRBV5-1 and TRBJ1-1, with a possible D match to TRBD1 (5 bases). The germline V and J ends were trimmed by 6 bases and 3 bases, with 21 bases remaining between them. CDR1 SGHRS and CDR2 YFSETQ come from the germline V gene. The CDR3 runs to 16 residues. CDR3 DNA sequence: TGCGCCAGCACCCCGACGGTCCGCCTAGGGGACACTGAAGCTTTCTTT. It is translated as CASTPTVRLGDTEAFF.

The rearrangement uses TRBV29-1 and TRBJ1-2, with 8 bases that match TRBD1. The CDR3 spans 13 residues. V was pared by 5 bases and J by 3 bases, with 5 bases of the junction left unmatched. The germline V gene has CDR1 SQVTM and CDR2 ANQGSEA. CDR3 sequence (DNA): TGCAGCGTTCCTAGGACAGGGTACTATGGCTACACCTTC. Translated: CSVPRTGYYGYTF. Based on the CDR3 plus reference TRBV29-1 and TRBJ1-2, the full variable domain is SAVISQKPSRDICQRGTSLTIQCQVDSQVTMMFWYRQQPGQSLTLIATANQGSEATYESGFVIDKFPISRPNLTFSTLTVSNMSPEDSSIYLCSVPRTGYYGYTFGSGTRLTVV.

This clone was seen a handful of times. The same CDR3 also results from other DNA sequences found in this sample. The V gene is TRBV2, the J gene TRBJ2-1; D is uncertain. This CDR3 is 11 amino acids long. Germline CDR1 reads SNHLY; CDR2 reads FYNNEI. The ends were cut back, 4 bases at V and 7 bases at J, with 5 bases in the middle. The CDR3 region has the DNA TGTGCCAGCAGTGTTAGAAATGAGCAGTTCTTC. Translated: CASSVRNEQFF.

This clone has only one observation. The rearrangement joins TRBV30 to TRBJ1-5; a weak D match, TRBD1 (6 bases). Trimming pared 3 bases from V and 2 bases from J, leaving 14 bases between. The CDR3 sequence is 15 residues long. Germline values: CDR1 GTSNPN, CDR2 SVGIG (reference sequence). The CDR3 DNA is TGTGCCTGGAGGCAACAGGGCAAGGGCAATCAGCCCCAGCATTTT. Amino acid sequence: CAWRQQGKGNQPQHF. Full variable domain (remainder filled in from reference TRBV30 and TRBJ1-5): SQTIHQWPATLVQPVGSPLSLECTVEGTSNPNLYWYRQAAGRGLQLLFYSVGIGQISSEVPQNLSASRPQDRQFILSSKKLLLSDSGFYLCAWRQQGKGNQPQHFGDGTRLSIL.

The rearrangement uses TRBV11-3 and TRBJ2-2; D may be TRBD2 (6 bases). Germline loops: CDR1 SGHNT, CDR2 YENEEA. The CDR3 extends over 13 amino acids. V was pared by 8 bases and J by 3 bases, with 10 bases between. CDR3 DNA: TGTGCCAGCGGAGCGGGCCACACCGGGGAGCTGTTTTTT. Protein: CASGAGHTGELFF.

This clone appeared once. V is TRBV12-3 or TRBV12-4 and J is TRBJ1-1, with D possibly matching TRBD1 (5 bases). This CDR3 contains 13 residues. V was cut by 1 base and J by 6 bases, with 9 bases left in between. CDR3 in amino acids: CASSLGQGAEAFF. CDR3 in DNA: TGTGCCAGCAGTTTAGGGCAGGGCGCTGAAGCTTTCTTT.

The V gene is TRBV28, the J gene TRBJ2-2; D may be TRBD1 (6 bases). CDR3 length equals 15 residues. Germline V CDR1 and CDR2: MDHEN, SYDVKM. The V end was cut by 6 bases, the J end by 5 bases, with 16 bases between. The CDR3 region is CASSPSGRGTGELFF. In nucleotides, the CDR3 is TGTGCCAGCAGCCCCTCGGGCAGGGGTACCGGGGAGCTGTTTTTT.

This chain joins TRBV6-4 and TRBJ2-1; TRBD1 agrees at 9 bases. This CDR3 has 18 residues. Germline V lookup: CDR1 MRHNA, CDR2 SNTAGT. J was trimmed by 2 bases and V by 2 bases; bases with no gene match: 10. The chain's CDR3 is CASSDHLLTGGPYNEQFF. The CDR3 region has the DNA TGTGCCAGCAGTGACCACTTACTCACAGGGGGCCCCTACAATGAGCAGTTCTTC.

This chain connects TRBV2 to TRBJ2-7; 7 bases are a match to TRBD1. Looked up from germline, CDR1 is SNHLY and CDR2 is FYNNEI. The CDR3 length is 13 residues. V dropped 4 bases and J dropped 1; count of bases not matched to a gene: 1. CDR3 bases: TGTGCCAGCAGTGTGGACAGGTCCTACGAGCAGTACTTC. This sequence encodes CASSVDRSYEQYF.